This T cell receptor (beta chain) was sequenced in a study of shared clonotypes between healthy human individuals. This CDR3 has 15 amino acids. With V trimmed by 6 bases and J by 0 bases, 6 bases remained unmatched. Germline CDR1 MNHNS, CDR2 SASEGT. The table came from immunoSEQ multiplex PCR; TCRdb's copy has only in-frame clones and leaves some out. This sample yields approximately 2.5 million clones, of which around 90% are seen a single time; 0.11% to 0.15% belongs to the top ten. The clonotype originates from a young man in good health. The sequenced material came from naive CD4+ T cells sorted from blood. Indicated subset: CD45RA+ positively selected. The chain uses TRBV6-1 and TRBJ1-1; 8 bases line up with TRBD1. The DNA of the CDR3 is TGTGCCAGCAGCGGACAGGGTAGCATGAACACTGAAGCTTTCTTT. Its translation: CASSGQGSMNTEAFF.